These 20 T cell receptor beta chains were sequenced from one sample in a study of CD8 T cells in ankylosing spondylitis. A single record per CDR3 protein comes from TCRdb applying MiXCR to the 5' RACE reads. The table records around 130,000 distinct CDR3 sequences, 6.5% to 9% of them present only once. Sequencing was done on a sample of blood, either unsorted or a sorted T cell fraction (not recorded which). These receptors came from a male donor with ankylosing spondylitis or in good health (not recorded which).

The chain has TRBV6-7 and TRBJ2-3; a weak D match, TRBD1 (5 bases). TRBV6-7 is an ORF for which the function is uncertain. The V gene lost 0 bases and the J gene lost 2 bases, with 21 bases spanning the gap. CDR3 length equals 19 residues. The CDR3 region is CASSYSTSAAPGPTDTQYF. CDR3 nucleotide sequence: TGTGCCAGCAGTTACTCGACTTCTGCGGCCCCAGGGCCCACAGATACGCAGTATTTT.

There are many counts of this clonotype. CDR3 in amino acids: CASSLGSGNTEAFF. The DNA for the CDR3 is TGTGCCAGCAGTTTGGGGTCTGGGAACACTGAAGCTTTCTTT. The rearrangement uses TRBV12-3 or TRBV12-4 and TRBJ1-1; no reliable D call. The V and J ends lost 3 bases and 1 base respectively, with 9 bases between them. The CDR3 covers 14 residues.

This clonotype came up many times. The rearrangement uses TRBV7-2 and TRBJ2-2, with 9 bases matching TRBD1. Losses at the gene ends were 1 base for V and 7 bases for J; bases not matched to a gene: 10. The CDR3 length is 17 residues. Per germline, CDR1 SGHTA and CDR2 FQGNSA. The CDR3 DNA follows: TGTGCCAGCAGCTTAGGCGGTGCGGGACAGGGAAACGGGGAGCTGTTTTTT. Its protein is CASSLGGAGQGNGELFF.

This clonotype was counted a few times. The gene calls are TRBV6-2 or TRBV6-3 and TRBJ2-5; D might be TRBD2 (5 bases). CDR1 is MNHEY and CDR2 is SVGEGT in the germline V gene. CDR3 length: 14 residues. V was pared by 5 bases and J by 4 bases, with 14 bases between. The CDR3 here is CASSPSGAPETQYF. CDR3 DNA: TGTGCCAGCAGTCCCAGCGGAGCCCCAGAGACCCAGTACTTC.

This clonotype was detected ten times or more. CDR3: CSARDRGIYTEAFF. The CDR3, as DNA: TGCAGTGCTAGGGACAGGGGTATTTACACTGAAGCTTTCTTT. The chain joins TRBV20-1 to TRBJ1-1, with 9 bases fitting TRBD1. The CDR3 consists of 14 residues. V lost 3 bases and J lost 3; bases outside the gene matches: 5. Looked up from germline, CDR1 is DFQATT and CDR2 is SNEGSKA (reference sequence).

Ten or more counts support this clonotype. V and J are TRBV5-1 and TRBJ2-3; TRBD2 aligns across 14 bases. Germline CDR1 SGHRS, CDR2 YFSETQ. J gave up 1 base and V 4 bases, and 5 bases lay outside the gene matches. This CDR3 is built from 17 residues. The CDR3 DNA sequence: TGCGCCAGCAGCCCGACGACTAGCGGGGGGGGCACAGATACGCAGTATTTT. Amino acids: CASSPTTSGGGTDTQYF. Combining the CDR3 with reference TRBV5-1 and TRBJ2-3 gives the whole variable domain KAGVTQTPRYLIKTRGQQVTLSCSPISGHRSVSWYQQTPGQGLQFLFEYFSETQRNKGNFPGRFSGRQFSNSRSEMNVSTLELGDSALYLCASSPTTSGGGTDTQYFGPGTRLTVL.

The chain couples TRBV7-2 to TRBJ2-7; 7 positions agree with TRBD2. Germline V gene sequence: CDR1 SGHTA, CDR2 FQGNSA. V shed 0 bases, J shed 6 bases, and the junction held 8 bases outside the gene matches. This CDR3 is built from 15 residues. This chain's CDR3 is CASSLAGTTPSEQYF. The DNA of the CDR3 is TGTGCCAGCAGCTTAGCTGGGACTACACCCTCCGAGCAGTACTTC.

At least ten counts were recorded for this clonotype. The chain uses TRBV12-3 or TRBV12-4 and TRBJ2-7; 9 bases line up with TRBD1. V was clipped by 6 bases and J by 2 bases; unmatched bases: 5. The CDR3 is 14 residues long. The CDR3 nucleotides read TGTGCCAGCAGGACAGGGGGAAACGCCTACGAGCAGTACTTC. It translates to CASRTGGNAYEQYF.

This clonotype was observed at least ten times. The chain combines TRBV12-3 or TRBV12-4 with TRBJ2-7; maybe TRBD1 (5 bases). The V end lost 10 bases, the J end lost 2 bases, and 18 bases lay between the germline ends. The CDR3 consists of 14 residues. CDR3 DNA sequence: TGTGCCATCATCCAGGGTGCAGGTCCCTACGAGCAGTACTTC. As protein: CAIIQGAGPYEQYF.

This clonotype has at least ten counts. The V gene is TRBV4-3, the J gene TRBJ2-7, with 7 nucleotides matching TRBD2. CDR3 size: 15 residues. Germline V gene data show CDR1 as LGHNA and CDR2 as YSLEER. Trimming at V came to 0 bases and at J to 3 bases, leaving 5 bases not matched to a gene. The CDR3 DNA reads as TGCGCCAGCAGCCAAGACGAGCGGGGTGACTACGAGCAGTACTTC. Amino acids: CASSQDERGDYEQYF.

This clonotype has ten or more counts. The chain joins TRBV12-3 or TRBV12-4 to TRBJ1-6, with unresolved D. V shed 2 bases and J shed 7 bases, with 3 bases lying between them. CDR3 length: 12 residues. Written as DNA, the CDR3 is TGTGCCAGCAGTTTATCGAATTCACCCCTCCACTTT. Translation gives CASSLSNSPLHF.

This clonotype has a count of ten or more. V usage is TRBV5-1 and J usage is TRBJ2-1; D remains ambiguous. CDR3 length: 19 residues. Trimming pared 0 bases from V and 0 bases from J, leaving 19 bases between. CDR1 and CDR2 (germline): SGHRS, YFSETQ. DNA for the CDR3: TGCGCCAGCAGCTTGGACAACCCGGACGGGTCAAGCTCCTACAATGAGCAGTTCTTC. Translating gives CASSLDNPDGSSSYNEQFF.

This clonotype was counted between two and nine times. J is TRBJ1-1 and V is TRBV18; weak D call: TRBD1 (5 bases). Germline V gives CDR1 KGHSH, CDR2 LQKENI. Deletions cut 5 bases from V and 1 base from J, with 14 bases between. The CDR3 consists of 15 residues. CDR3 residues: CASSARFQGNTEAFF. The CDR3 region has the DNA TGTGCCAGCTCAGCACGCTTCCAGGGGAACACTGAAGCTTTCTTT.

The gene calls are TRBV5-1 and TRBJ2-5; possible D gene TRBD1, 6 bases. The CDR3 runs 17 residues. Between the trimmed V and J ends, which lost 0 bases and 2 bases, there was a span of 17 bases. Germline assignment: CDR1 SGHRS and CDR2 YFSETQ. The CDR3 nucleotides are TGCGCCAGCAGCTTGGCGGTGGGGGCAGCCCGTCAAGAGACCCAGTACTTC. It encodes CASSLAVGAARQETQYF. Full variable domain (outside the CDR3, taken from reference TRBV5-1 and TRBJ2-5): KAGVTQTPRYLIKTRGQQVTLSCSPISGHRSVSWYQQTPGQGLQFLFEYFSETQRNKGNFPGRFSGRQFSNSRSEMNVSTLELGDSALYLCASSLAVGAARQETQYFGPGTRLLVL.

Many counts were recorded for this clonotype. The genes are TRBV7-3 and TRBJ2-1; 8 bases align to TRBD2. Germline CDR1 SGHTA, CDR2 FQGTGA. V dropped 6 bases and J dropped 8; count of bases not matched to a gene: 3. This CDR3 region has 12 residues. This chain's CDR3 is CASSSGGYEQFF. CDR3 nucleotide sequence: TGTGCCAGCAGTTCGGGGGGGTATGAGCAGTTCTTC. Complete variable domain (other parts from reference TRBV7-3 and TRBJ2-1): GAGVSQTPSNKVTEKGKYVELRCDPISGHTALYWYRQSLGQGPEFLIYFQGTGAADDSGLPNDRFFAVRPEGSVSTLKIQRTERGDSAVYLCASSSGGYEQFFGPGTRLTVL.

In its sample, this clonotype was seen many times. The V and J genes are TRBV5-1 and TRBJ1-6, with a weak D call TRBD1 (6 bases). Germline values: CDR1 SGHRS, CDR2 YFSETQ. The CDR3 has 15 amino acids. With 5 bases removed from V and 8 bases from J, the gap between germline ends came to 17 bases. The CDR3 reads CASRRLGGSDSPLHF. CDR3 DNA sequence: TGCGCCAGCAGACGCCTCGGGGGCTCAGATTCACCCCTCCACTTT. Together with reference TRBV5-1 and TRBJ1-6, the CDR3 gives the full variable domain: KAGVTQTPRYLIKTRGQQVTLSCSPISGHRSVSWYQQTPGQGLQFLFEYFSETQRNKGNFPGRFSGRQFSNSRSEMNVSTLELGDSALYLCASRRLGGSDSPLHFGNGTRLTVT.

This clonotype was seen repeatedly, ten times or more. The CDR3: CASSLWSDGTQYF. The CDR3 DNA follows: TGTGCCAGCAGCTTATGGTCCGATGGGACCCAGTACTTC. V is TRBV7-8 and J is TRBJ2-5; D remains ambiguous. The CDR3 has 13 amino acids. Trimming pared 2 bases from V and 7 bases from J, leaving 11 bases between. Germline V lookup: CDR1 SGHVS, CDR2 FQNEAQ.

This clonotype has ten or more counts. J is TRBJ2-7 and V is TRBV18; a possible D gene is TRBD2 (6 bases). Per germline, CDR1 KGHSH and CDR2 LQKENI. The V end was cut by 3 bases, the J end by 4 bases, with 16 bases between. This CDR3 is built from 15 residues. The CDR3 nucleotides read TGTGCCAGCTCACCGTCGAAGCTGGGGGGATACGAGCAGTACTTC. Translation: CASSPSKLGGYEQYF.

This clonotype was found many times. The rearrangement links TRBV6-1 to TRBJ2-2; 8 bases align to TRBD2. V dropped 3 bases and J dropped 4; count of bases not matched to a gene: 4. Germline loops: CDR1 MNHNS, CDR2 SASEGT. The CDR3 has 15 residues. The chain's CDR3 is CASSDPGGPTGELFF. The CDR3 DNA follows: TGTGCCAGCAGTGACCCGGGAGGGCCCACCGGGGAGCTGTTTTTT.

This clonotype was recorded many times. The gene calls are TRBV10-3 and TRBJ2-6, with D unclear. V lost 5 bases and J lost 2, with 13 bases in between. The germline V gene encodes CDR1 ENHRY and CDR2 SYGVKD. The CDR3 is 16 residues long. The CDR3 region is CAISWGGNPGANVLTF. CDR3 in DNA: TGTGCCATCAGTTGGGGTGGGAACCCTGGGGCCAACGTCCTGACTTTC.